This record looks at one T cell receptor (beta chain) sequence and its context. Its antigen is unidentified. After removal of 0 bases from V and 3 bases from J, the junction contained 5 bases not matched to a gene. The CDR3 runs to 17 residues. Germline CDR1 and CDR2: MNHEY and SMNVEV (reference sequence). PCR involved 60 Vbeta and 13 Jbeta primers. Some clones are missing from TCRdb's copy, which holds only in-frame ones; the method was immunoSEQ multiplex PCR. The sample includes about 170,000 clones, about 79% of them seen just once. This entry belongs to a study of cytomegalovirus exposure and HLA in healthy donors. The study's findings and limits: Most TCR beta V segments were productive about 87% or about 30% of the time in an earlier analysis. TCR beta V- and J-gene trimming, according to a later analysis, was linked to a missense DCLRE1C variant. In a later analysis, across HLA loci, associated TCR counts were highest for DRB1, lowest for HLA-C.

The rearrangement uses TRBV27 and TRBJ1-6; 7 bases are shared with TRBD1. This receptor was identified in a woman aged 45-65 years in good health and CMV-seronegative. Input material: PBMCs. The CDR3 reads CASSLSAWDSYNSPLHF. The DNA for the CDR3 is TGTGCCAGCAGTTTATCGGCCTGGGACAGCTATAATTCACCCCTCCACTTT.